This is a list of T cell receptor beta chains from one sample in a study of beta chain features in type 1 diabetes. Profiling relied on immunoSEQ multiplex PCR, and the TCRdb table lists in-frame clones only, not all of them. The table shows some 220,000 clones, with approximately 10% occurring only once. The sequenced sample was central memory CD4+ T cells from blood. These receptors were collected from a man younger than 30 in good health. The conserved cysteine and the conserved F or W are not part of the CDR3 here.

cdr3_aa v_call
ASSVAPGWNEQF TRBV14
ASSTGTGGPYEQY TRBV7-2
ASSFSRGTAF TRBV7-8
ASSLDMGTDTQY TRBV5-6
ASGSNQPQH TRBV2
ASSPPPGASGSLWGADTQY TRBV27
ASSELQGTDTQY TRBV6-1
ASSQDYTGELF TRBV4-1
ASSQDITGGNTEAF TRBV4-2
ASSQESKPSSYEQY TRBV4-1
ASSLESISGNTIY TRBV5-1
SAGPQETQY TRBV29-1
ASSLDRVNNEQF TRBV7-9
SVSYGTGTYNEQF TRBV29-1
ASSELKGRQETQY TRBV25-1
ASSYDRALLNNEQF TRBV6-5
ASSTRQADLRGYT TRBV7-2
ASSSQTGTSGRGTQY TRBV18
ASSPRRTSDSYNEQF TRBV7-3
ASSYPRDYGYT TRBV7-2
ASSESRSTDTQY TRBV10-1
ATSREGHNEQF TRBV15
AWSSKQVIWPQH TRBV30
ASIRTASSYNEQF TRBV11-2
ASSSTGTGVGYGYT TRBV6-6
ASSLSVSRRVGEQY TRBV27
ASSGRYNNEQF TRBV2
ASTQLAGGPGEQF TRBV7-2
ATRESNQPQH TRBV19